A single sample is the source of the 19 T cell receptor beta chains below, sequenced in a study of graft-versus-host responses after intestinal transplantation. Graft-derived tissue was subjected to processing to liberate intraepithelial and lamina propria lymphocytes. Measured with immunoSEQ multiplex PCR; TCRdb has only the in-frame clones, and not every one. The sample holds tens of thousands of clones, roughly 72% seen once. The sequences come from ileum tissue, collected 12 days after intestinal transplant. These receptors came from a human patient who received an intestinal transplant, so some T cells may come from the graft donor.

V gene TRBV4-3 combines with J gene TRBJ1-1; 7 positions agree with TRBD1. The junction had 8 bases not matched to a gene; V was cut back by 4 bases and J by 0 bases. CDR3 length: 16 amino acids. Germline lookup yields CDR1 LGHNA and CDR2 YSLEER. The chain's CDR3 is CASSPRQGPMNTEAFF. CDR3 sequence (DNA): TGCGCCAGCAGCCCCCGACAGGGACCGATGAACACTGAAGCTTTCTTT.

The chain recombines TRBV7-9 with TRBJ2-2; no reliable D call. CDR1 is SEHNR, CDR2 FQNEAQ, per germline (reference sequence). Trimming left V 4 bases short and J 5 bases short, with 2 bases between. The CDR3 loop spans 11 amino acids. The CDR3 DNA follows: TGTGCCAGCAGCTCGACCGGGGAGCTGTTTTTT. It translates to CASSSTGELFF.

The chain combines TRBV6-1 with TRBJ2-2; a possible D gene is TRBD2 (7 bases). Germline CDR1 and CDR2: MNHNS and SASEGT. The length of the CDR3 is 15 residues. Trimming shortened V by 7 bases and J by 6 bases, and 18 bases separated the two germline ends. This CDR3 reads CASKLGAGEAGELFF. The CDR3, as DNA: TGTGCCAGCAAGCTGGGGGCGGGGGAGGCCGGGGAGCTGTTTTTT.

In the case of this clone: One junction end does not reproduce the germline sequence, and a read error may be involved. This chain connects TRBV9 to TRBJ2-1, with TRBD2 matching 13 bases. The CDR3 runs 16 residues. Germline V lookup: CDR1 SGDLS, CDR2 YYNGEE. CDR3 in DNA: TGTGTCAGCAGCGTAACTAGCGGGGGGGCCTACAATGAGCAGTTCTTC. Amino acid sequence: CVSSVTSGGAYNEQFF.

The genes are TRBV4-1 and TRBJ1-1; D ambiguous. From germline, CDR1 is MGHRA and CDR2 YSYEKL. Trimming left V 4 bases short and J 1 base short, with 10 bases between. This CDR3 contains 14 residues. CDR3 nucleotide sequence: TGCGCCAGCAGCCCACTGGGAGAGAACACTGAAGCTTTCTTT. This sequence encodes CASSPLGENTEAFF.

This clone was recorded only once. The V call is TRBV6-6, the J call TRBJ2-3; 8 positions agree with TRBD2. This CDR3 is 16 amino acids long. Germline V gene data show CDR1 as MNHNY and CDR2 as SVGAGI (reference sequence). V lost 2 bases, J lost 0 bases, and 4 bases stayed unmatched. This CDR3 is CASSYARGGSTDTQYF. As DNA, the CDR3 is TGTGCCAGCAGTTACGCACGGGGGGGGAGCACAGATACGCAGTATTTT.

This clone was recorded a few times. This sequence joins TRBV11-3 and TRBJ1-2; 7 bases are shared with TRBD1. CDR1 is SGHNT, CDR2 YENEEA, per germline. Losses at the gene ends were 5 bases for V and 4 bases for J; bases not matched to a gene: 4. CDR3 length equals 13 residues. The CDR3 here is CASSPTGSYGYTF. The CDR3 nucleotides read TGTGCCAGCAGCCCGACAGGGAGCTATGGCTACACCTTC.

This clone was seen a handful of times. DNA of the CDR3: TGTGCCAGCAGTTTAGGGACTAGCGGGGGGAATGAGCAGTTCTTC. Amino acids: CASSLGTSGGNEQFF. The rearrangement joins TRBV27 to TRBJ2-1, with 15 bases aligning to TRBD2. The length of the CDR3 is 15 residues. CDR1 is MNHEY, CDR2 SMNVEV, per germline (reference sequence). V lost 2 bases, J lost 7 bases, and 0 bases stayed unmatched.

This rearrangement joins TRBV7-9 to TRBJ2-3, with 7 bases fitting TRBD2. V lost 5 bases to trimming and J lost 0 bases; unmatched junction nucleotides: 5. Germline V CDR1 and CDR2: SEHNR, FQNEAQ (reference sequence). This CDR3 has 15 amino acids. CDR3 loop: CASSPRGGSTDTQYF. CDR3 sequence (DNA): TGTGCCAGCAGCCCACGCGGGGGTAGCACAGATACGCAGTATTTT.

This clone was observed a few times. The chain joins TRBV4-1 to TRBJ2-7; 8 bases align to TRBD1. CDR3 length: 15 residues. J gave up 5 bases and V 5 bases, and 11 bases lay outside the gene matches. The germline gives CDR1 MGHRA, CDR2 YSYEKL. The CDR3 reads CASSTTGAEADEQYF. CDR3 coding DNA: TGCGCCAGCAGCACGACAGGGGCGGAAGCCGACGAGCAGTACTTC.

V gene TRBV5-4 combines with J gene TRBJ1-2; 9 bases agree with TRBD1. Per germline, CDR1 SGHNT and CDR2 YYREEE (reference sequence). V lost 4 bases and J lost 5; bases outside the gene matches: 12. The CDR3 extends over 16 amino acids. The CDR3 reads CASSPGGRDRVYGYTF. CDR3 in DNA: TGTGCCAGCAGCCCCGGGGGCCGGGACAGGGTATATGGCTACACCTTC.

The V gene is TRBV11-2, the J gene TRBJ1-1, with D maybe TRBD1 (6 bases). The germline CDR1 and CDR2 sequences are SGHAT and FQNNGV. The CDR3 sequence is 15 residues long. Trimming stripped 1 base from V and 4 bases from J, with 13 bases between. In nucleotides, the CDR3 is TGTGCCAGCAGCTTAGTAGGACAGATGTCCACTGAAGCTTTCTTT. This sequence encodes CASSLVGQMSTEAFF.

The chain combines TRBV28 with TRBJ1-3, with D maybe TRBD1 (5 bases). CDR1 is MDHEN and CDR2 is SYDVKM in the germline V gene. The V end lost 10 bases, the J end lost 4 bases, and 20 bases lay between the germline ends. The length of the CDR3 is 15 residues. This chain's CDR3 is CATKRRGVPGNTIYF. The CDR3 DNA reads TGTGCCACCAAACGGAGGGGCGTCCCGGGAAACACCATATATTTT.

The chain recombines TRBV6-5 with TRBJ2-7; D is uncertain. The CDR3 contains 14 residues. The V gene lost 7 bases and the J gene lost 4 bases, with 17 bases spanning the gap. Germline CDR1 reads MNHEY; CDR2 reads SVGAGI. DNA of the CDR3: TGTGCCAGCACCGCTTTAGTTCCTAGTTACGAGCAGTACTTC. This sequence encodes CASTALVPSYEQYF.

The chain has TRBV19 and TRBJ2-1, with 8 bases identical to TRBD1. The V gene end was trimmed by 6 bases and the J gene end by 0 bases; junction bases not matched to a gene: 13. CDR3 length: 18 residues. Germline V gene sequence: CDR1 LNHDA, CDR2 SQIVND (reference sequence). This CDR3 is CASRVGRGRGGSYNEQFF. For the CDR3, the DNA is TGTGCCAGTAGAGTTGGCAGGGGGCGAGGAGGCTCCTACAATGAGCAGTTCTTC. Drawing the rest from reference TRBV19 and TRBJ2-1, the complete variable domain is DGGITQSPKYLFRKEGQNVTLSCEQNLNHDAMYWYRQDPGQGLRLIYYSQIVNDFQKGDIAEGYSVSREKKESFPLTVTSAQKNPTAFYLCASRVGRGRGGSYNEQFFGPGTRLTVL.

The chain has TRBV18 and TRBJ1-2; 7 bases match TRBD1. Per germline, CDR1 KGHSH and CDR2 LQKENI. CDR3 length equals 15 residues. V was clipped by 5 bases and J by 8 bases; unmatched bases: 14. CDR3 amino acids: CASSSDRVGARGYTF. The CDR3 coding sequence is TGTGCCAGCTCAAGCGACAGGGTAGGGGCCCGGGGCTACACCTTC. The entire variable domain, with the rest obtained from reference TRBV18 and TRBJ1-2, is as follows: NAGVMQNPRHLVRRRGQEARLRCSPMKGHSHVYWYRQLPEEGLKFMVYLQKENIIDESGMPKERFSAEFPKEGPSILRIQQVVRGDSAAYFCASSSDRVGARGYTFGSGTRLTVV.

The chain links TRBV11-2 to TRBJ2-3; D is possibly TRBD2 (7 bases). The CDR3 length is 17 residues. Trimming shortened V by 1 base and J by 3 bases, and 17 bases separated the two germline ends. Per germline, CDR1 SGHAT and CDR2 FQNNGV. CDR3 DNA sequence: TGTGCCAGCAGCTTAGCCCTAGGGGGGGCGGTGACAGATACGCAGTATTTT. Its translation: CASSLALGGAVTDTQYF.

The V call is TRBV6-6, the J call TRBJ2-1; 8 bases agree with TRBD1. The CDR3 consists of 14 residues. Germline V lookup: CDR1 MNHNY, CDR2 SVGAGI (reference sequence). The V and J ends lost 3 bases and 7 bases, in that order; junction bases with no gene match: 5. The CDR3 sequence is CASSYSDRANEQFF. The CDR3 nucleotides read TGTGCCAGCAGTTATTCGGACAGGGCAAATGAGCAGTTCTTC.

This clone was observed a single time. The CDR3: CASSKTGGGYTF. The CDR3 region has the DNA TGTGCCAGCAGCAAGACAGGGGGCGGCTACACCTTC. This chain uses TRBV21-1 with TRBJ1-2; the D call in the table, TRBD1, was not verified against the DNA. TRBV21-1 corresponds to a pseudogene. The CDR3 sequence is 12 residues long.